Below are 21 T cell receptor beta chains sequenced from a single sample in a study of PD-1 blockade in classical Hodgkin lymphoma. Clones were read by immunoSEQ multiplex PCR, and TCRdb kept only the in-frame ones, dropping some. The repertoire holds over 75,000 clones, with roughly nine tenths as singletons. Time point here: cycle 4 day 1 (C4D1), after 5 to 7 weeks of nivolumab. Autologous stem cell transplantation was followed by relapse in every patient, and brentuximab vedotin exposure varied. The source was peripheral blood mononuclear cells (PBMCs), collected before the fourth cycle of nivolumab. The origin of the receptors is a human donor with classical Hodgkin lymphoma.

The chain is built from TRBV5-1 and TRBJ2-5; 14 bases line up with TRBD2. Germline lookup yields CDR1 SGHRS and CDR2 YFSETQ. The CDR3 is made up of 16 amino acids. V gave up 4 bases and J gave up 5 bases; unmatched junction bases: 7. CDR3 coding DNA: TGCGCCAGCAGCCCCGGGACTAGCGGGGGAGGGGAGACCCAGTACTTC. Amino acid sequence: CASSPGTSGGGETQYF.

This rearrangement joins TRBV7-9 to TRBJ2-2, with TRBD1 identical over 9 bases. The ends lost 5 bases at V and 5 bases at J; junction bases unmatched: 9. From germline, CDR1 is SEHNR and CDR2 FQNEAQ (reference sequence). The CDR3 totals 16 residues. This CDR3 reads CASSRYRGRGTGELFF. CDR3 coding DNA: TGTGCCAGCAGCCGCTACAGGGGGCGAGGTACCGGGGAGCTGTTTTTT.

J is TRBJ1-2 and V is TRBV6-5, with D unresolved. The germline gives CDR1 MNHEY, CDR2 SVGAGI. Trimming pared 4 bases from V and 0 bases from J, leaving 6 bases between. The CDR3 is made up of 13 amino acids. The CDR3 here is CASSFRTNYGYTF. Here the CDR3 DNA reads TGTGCCAGCAGTTTTAGGACTAACTATGGCTACACCTTC.

This chain connects TRBV7-8 to TRBJ1-1; D ambiguous. CDR3 length equals 16 residues. V was trimmed by 2 bases and J by 0 bases, leaving 13 bases between them. Germline lookup yields CDR1 SGHVS and CDR2 FQNEAQ. This CDR3 reads CASSLLQSNMNTEAFF. In DNA form, the CDR3 reads TGTGCCAGCAGCTTACTACAGAGCAACATGAACACTGAAGCTTTCTTT.

This clone was detected only once. The gene calls are TRBV5-3 and TRBJ2-7, with 10 bases that match TRBD2. TRBV5-3 is marked as an open reading frame, function uncertain. V lost 1 base and J lost 0; bases outside the gene matches: 7. This CDR3 has 17 amino acids. The CDR3 region is CARSLSLAGALSYEQYF. In DNA, the CDR3 is TGTGCCAGAAGCTTGTCGCTAGCGGGGGCCCTCTCCTACGAGCAGTACTTC.

The J gene is TRBJ1-2, the V gene TRBV18, with D possibly matching TRBD1 (6 bases). V lost 2 bases, J lost 4 bases, and 17 bases lay in between. The CDR3 contains 16 residues. Germline loops: CDR1 KGHSH, CDR2 LQKENI. CDR3 in DNA: TGTGCCAGCTCACCAACGCCCCTTACAGGGTTCTATGGCTACACCTTC. Amino acids: CASSPTPLTGFYGYTF. Filled out from reference TRBV18 and TRBJ1-2, the complete variable domain reads NAGVMQNPRHLVRRRGQEARLRCSPMKGHSHVYWYRQLPEEGLKFMVYLQKENIIDESGMPKERFSAEFPKEGPSILRIQQVVRGDSAAYFCASSPTPLTGFYGYTFGSGTRLTVV.

The chain carries TRBV7-8 and TRBJ2-7; the D is unclear. CDR3 length equals 13 residues. With 2 bases removed from V and 2 bases from J, the gap between germline ends came to 7 bases. CDR1 is SGHVS and CDR2 is FQNEAQ in the germline V gene. Written as DNA, the CDR3 is TGTGCCAGCAGCTTACGTACAGCCTACGAGCAGTACTTC. Its protein is CASSLRTAYEQYF.

The chain carries TRBV5-5 and TRBJ2-7, with D possibly matching TRBD1 (6 bases). Germline CDR1 and CDR2: SGHKS and YYEKEE (reference sequence). This CDR3 region has 15 residues. Trimming removed 1 base from V and 0 bases from J, with 11 bases in between. DNA for the CDR3: TGTGCCAGCAGCTTGAGGCAGGGGATCTCCTACGAGCAGTACTTC. Protein: CASSLRQGISYEQYF.

The chain couples TRBV19 to TRBJ1-5; D is uncertain. Germline assignment: CDR1 LNHDA and CDR2 SQIVND (reference sequence). V gave up 5 bases and J gave up 12 bases, with 11 bases separating them. The CDR3 consists of 11 residues. CDR3 sequence reads: CASSLPGVQHF. The CDR3 DNA sequence: TGTGCCAGTAGTTTACCCGGGGTCCAGCATTTT.

This clone has only one observation. The genes are TRBV7-3 and TRBJ2-7; 7 nucleotides agree with TRBD1. Germline V CDR1 and CDR2: SGHTA, FQGTGA. The J segment lost 2 bases and the V segment lost 0 bases, leaving 4 bases of the junction unmatched. The CDR3 contains 15 residues. The CDR3 DNA is TGTGCCAGCAGCTTAACAGGGGGCTCCACCTACGAGCAGTACTTC. Translating gives CASSLTGGSTYEQYF.

The chain uses TRBV21-1 and TRBJ2-3. TRBV21-1 is designated a pseudogene. This CDR3 has 19 amino acids. CDR3 residues: CASSSNFPTGTKLTDTQYF. In nucleotides, the CDR3 is TGTGCCAGCAGCTCGAACTTCCCGACTGGGACCAAACTGACAGATACGCAGTATTTT.

The genes are TRBV9 and TRBJ1-3; D might be TRBD1 (6 bases). CDR3 length equals 13 residues. The V gene's germline CDR1 is SGDLS and CDR2 YYNGEE. V gave up 5 bases and J gave up 0 bases, with 6 bases separating them. The CDR3 is CASRQGSGNTIYF. The CDR3 nucleotides are TGTGCCAGCAGACAGGGCTCTGGAAACACCATATATTTT.

The chain recombines TRBV15 with TRBJ2-1; D might be TRBD2 (6 bases). The CDR3 is made up of 13 amino acids. Germline V gene lookup returns CDR1 LNHNV and CDR2 YYDKDF (reference sequence). Trimming took 4 bases from V and 12 from J, leaving 16 bases between them. CDR3 protein: CATSTERARGQFF. The CDR3 DNA reads as TGTGCCACCAGCACCGAGAGAGCGCGGGGGCAGTTCTTC.

A remark on this clone: Distinct nucleotide sequences in the sample also encode this CDR3. The chain couples TRBV6-5 to TRBJ2-7, with D perhaps assigned TRBD1 or TRBD2 (5 bases each). The CDR3 has 14 amino acids. V gave up 2 bases and J gave up 3 bases, with 11 bases separating them. Germline CDR1 and CDR2: MNHEY and SVGAGI. The CDR3 reads CASSYGRGSYEQYF. DNA of the CDR3: TGTGCCAGCAGTTACGGCCGGGGCAGCTACGAGCAGTACTTC.

A few counts support this clone. The V call is TRBV7-9, the J call TRBJ2-3; 11 bases are shared with TRBD2. Trimming at V came to 5 bases and at J to 5 bases, leaving 9 bases not matched to a gene. The V gene's germline CDR1 is SEHNR and CDR2 FQNEAQ (reference sequence). CDR3 length equals 16 residues. The CDR3 spells CASSPLAGGQLDTQYF. The CDR3 coding sequence is TGTGCCAGCAGCCCATTAGCGGGGGGGCAGCTAGATACGCAGTATTTT.

The chain combines TRBV29-1 with TRBJ1-1; D remains ambiguous. Per germline, CDR1 SQVTM and CDR2 ANQGSEA. Trimming cost V 1 base and J 5 bases, with 8 bases left between them. The CDR3 totals 12 residues. CDR3 nucleotide sequence: TGCAGCGTTGAAGGGGAGAGTACTGAAGCTTTCTTT. This sequence encodes CSVEGESTEAFF.

The CDR3 region is CASSVPPSYEQYF. The CDR3 region has the DNA TGCGCCAGCAGTGTGCCGCCTAGCTACGAGCAGTACTTC. The rearrangement links TRBV10-2 to TRBJ2-7; D remains ambiguous. V was shortened by 4 bases and J by 3 bases, with 10 bases between the two germline ends. Germline V CDR1 and CDR2: WSHSY, SAAADI. CDR3 length: 13 residues.

The chain carries TRBV7-9 and TRBJ2-5; D unresolved. Trimming took off 1 base at V and 4 bases at J, with 4 bases between the two ends. This CDR3 is 12 amino acids long. Germline assignment: CDR1 SEHNR and CDR2 FQNEAQ (reference sequence). CDR3 protein: CASSLVRETQYF. The CDR3 DNA is TGTGCCAGCAGCTTAGTGAGAGAGACCCAGTACTTC.

The CDR3 DNA is TGTGCCAGCAGCGCCCAATCGGCGTGGAGCACAGATACGCAGTATTTT. Translated, it gives CASSAQSAWSTDTQYF. The chain links TRBV9 to TRBJ2-3; D is unresolved. Trimming took off 3 bases at V and 0 bases at J, with 14 bases between the two ends. The CDR3 has 16 residues. Germline assignment: CDR1 SGDLS and CDR2 YYNGEE.

This chain joins TRBV10-3 and TRBJ2-7; D gene ambiguous. Trimming removed 0 bases at V and 1 base at J, with 10 bases between. Germline-derived CDR1 and CDR2 are ENHRY and SYGVKD. There are 15 residues in the CDR3. The CDR3 DNA is TGTGCCATCAGTGAGTCGAGGCCAGGTTCCTACGAGCAGTACTTC. It is translated as CAISESRPGSYEQYF.

The rearrangement joins TRBV7-6 to TRBJ2-7; 7 bases are shared with TRBD1. The CDR3 consists of 13 residues. Germline CDR1 is SGHVS and CDR2 is FNYEAQ. V was pared by 5 bases and J by 3 bases, with 4 bases of the junction left unmatched. CDR3 sequence: CASSPGQIYEQYF. CDR3 DNA sequence: TGTGCCAGCAGCCCGGGACAGATCTACGAGCAGTACTTC.